This is a list of T cell receptor beta chains from one sample in a study of T-cell memory formation after mild COVID-19. TCRdb used MiXCR to reprocess the 5' RACE reads, holding one entry per CDR3 protein. The repertoire has about 560,000 distinct CDR3 sequences, roughly 20% of them found once; the top ten carry about 8.2%. Material for sequencing was PBMCs or a T cell subset sorted from them (not recorded which). These receptors originate from an adult woman who had mild COVID-19 (a few samples of this study predate the infection). Cell type and time point are not known. Each CDR3 is given with its conserved first and last residue. The D gene is left open where the match is weak. The listing skips clone size in some rows; elsewhere it reads once, few, many or a size class.

v_gene	d_gene	abundance	j_gene	CDR3nt	CDR3aa
TRBV3-1	NA	NA	TRBJ2-5	TGTGCCAGCAGCCATCGGAAGGGGCAAGAGACCCAGTACTTC	CASSHRKGQETQYF
TRBV7-9	NA	NA	TRBJ2-3	TGTGCCAGCAGCTTAGACGGCAGGGGCACAGATACGCAGTATTTT	CASSLDGRGTDTQYF
TRBV3-1	NA	NA	TRBJ1-2	TGTGCCAGCAGCAGGGGGACGGTAAACTATGGCTACACCTTC	CASSRGTVNYGYTF
TRBV12-3/TRBV12-4	NA	NA	TRBJ2-7	TGTGCCAGCAGTCCGTGGGACAACGGGGGATACTACGAGCAGTACTTC	CASSPWDNGGYYEQYF
TRBV3-2	NA	NA	TRBJ2-7	TGTGCCAGCAGCCAAGCGGGAGCCGAGCAGTACTTC	CASSQAGAEQYF
TRBV10-3	TRBD1	many	TRBJ2-5	TGTGCCATCAGTGAGTGGTCAGGGGGTGAGGGAGAGACCCAGTACTTC	CAISEWSGGEGETQYF
TRBV7-8	NA	NA	TRBJ1-5	TGTGCCAGCAGCTTAAGGGGAGTGGAGGTGGACAATCAGCCCCAGCATTTT	CASSLRGVEVDNQPQHF
TRBV12-3/TRBV12-4	TRBD1	few	TRBJ2-7	TGTGCCAGCAGTAGGGGACAGGGGACCTACGAGCAGTACTTC	CASSRGQGTYEQYF
TRBV7-9	NA	NA	TRBJ1-5	TGTGCCAGCACGGGGGGGAGGGGCGGCAATCAGCCCCAGCATTTT	CASTGGRGGNQPQHF
TRBV12-3/TRBV12-4	NA	NA	TRBJ2-2	TGTGCCAGCACCCGCCCTCCAGGGATGACCGGGGAGCTGTTTTTT	CASTRPPGMTGELFF
TRBV5-1	TRBD1	few	TRBJ2-1	TGCGCCAGCAGCTCAGGACAGGGCGAGCAGTTCTTC	CASSSGQGEQFF
TRBV12-3/TRBV12-4	TRBD1	many	TRBJ2-5	TGTGCCAGCTGTCCGGGACAGGGACAAGAGACCCAGTACTTC	CASCPGQGQETQYF
TRBV20-1	NA	NA	TRBJ2-1	TGCAGTGCTAGATATCCGGGGCTACAAAATGAGCAGTTCTTC	CSARYPGLQNEQFF
TRBV7-2	NA	few	TRBJ1-3	TGTGCCAGCAGCTTAGATACGGTCTCTGGAAACACCATATATTTT	CASSLDTVSGNTIYF
TRBV6-1	NA	NA	TRBJ2-5	TGTGCCAGCAGTTATTTCAGGTCCGAGACCCAGTACTTC	CASSYFRSETQYF
TRBV9	TRBD2	many	TRBJ2-5	TGTGCCAGCAGCGTATCCGAGCGGGGGGGCCAAGAGACCCAGTACTTC	CASSVSERGGQETQYF
TRBV20-1	NA	NA	TRBJ1-1	TGCAGTGCTAGCAGGGGCCCGATGAACACTGAAGCTTTCTTT	CSASRGPMNTEAFF
TRBV7-6	NA	few	TRBJ2-3	TGTGCCAGCAGCCGCGCGGGGTTTACTAGCACAGATACGCAGTATTTT	CASSRAGFTSTDTQYF
TRBV12-3/TRBV12-4	NA	NA	TRBJ1-5	TGTGCCAGCAGTGAGACTTACGGGACGCACGATAGCAATCAGCCCCAGCATTTT	CASSETYGTHDSNQPQHF
TRBV29-1	NA	few	TRBJ2-7	TGCAGCGCCCTGTTCGGGATGACCTACGAGCAGTACTTC	CSALFGMTYEQYF
TRBV12-3/TRBV12-4	NA	few	TRBJ1-2	TGTGCCAGCAGCTACCTTCGGACAGATAACTATGGCTACACCTTC	CASSYLRTDNYGYTF
TRBV7-9	TRBD1	NA	TRBJ2-5	TGTGCCAGCAGAACTCGGGACAGGGCAGAGACCCAGTACTTC	CASRTRDRAETQYF
TRBV2	TRBD2	NA	TRBJ2-1	TGTGCCAGCAGTGCCCAACCGGGACTAGGTCACAATGAGCAGTTCTTC	CASSAQPGLGHNEQFF
TRBV5-1	NA	NA	TRBJ2-7	TGCGCCAGCAGCTTGGGAGCGGCACCCTACGAGCAGTACTTC	CASSLGAAPYEQYF
TRBV12-3/TRBV12-4	TRBD1	NA	TRBJ1-1	TGTGCCAGCAGCTCACCACTTGGACAGGGGGCTCTGAACACTGAAGCTTTCTTT	CASSSPLGQGALNTEAFF
TRBV7-3	NA	few	TRBJ2-1	TGTGCCAGCAGCTTAATCGGACTTAGCTCCTACAATGAGCAGTTCTTC	CASSLIGLSSYNEQFF
TRBV7-6	NA	NA	TRBJ1-1	TGTGCCAGCAGCCAATCTGGGGGCGAAGCTTTCTTT	CASSQSGGEAFF
TRBV7-2	NA	many	TRBJ1-2	TGTGCCAGCAGCTTATTGGAAGGTGTCTATGGCTACACCTTC	CASSLLEGVYGYTF
TRBV5-1	TRBD1	few	TRBJ1-1	TGCGCCAGCAGCGGACAGGCTCGGACTGAAGCTTTCTTT	CASSGQARTEAFF
TRBV14	TRBD2	NA	TRBJ2-7	TGTGCCAGCAGCTTCCGACTAGCGGGACCCTACGAGCAGTACTTC	CASSFRLAGPYEQYF
TRBV2	TRBD2	NA	TRBJ2-1	TGTGCCAGCAGACAAGCGGGGTCGGGTAGAAGTGAGCAGTTCTTC	CASRQAGSGRSEQFF
TRBV12-3/TRBV12-4	NA	NA	TRBJ1-6	TGTGCCAGCAGTCCGACAGGTACCAATTCACCCCTCCACTTT	CASSPTGTNSPLHF
TRBV5-1	NA	few	TRBJ2-1	TGCGCCAGCAGCCCGGGCCGTACTTACAATGAGCAGTTCTTC	CASSPGRTYNEQFF
TRBV29-1	NA	few	TRBJ2-1	TGCAGCGCACCGATCTACGGGGCAGGAGATGAGCAGTTCTTC	CSAPIYGAGDEQFF
TRBV7-6	NA	NA	TRBJ2-2	TGTGCCAGCAGCTTAGTCCCGGAGGTTCTTGGTAACACCGGGGAGCTGTTTTTT	CASSLVPEVLGNTGELFF
TRBV7-9	NA	few	TRBJ1-1	TGTGCCAGCAGCTTAAAACACCCGTCCACTGAAGCTTTCTTT	CASSLKHPSTEAFF
TRBV30	NA	NA	TRBJ1-2	TGTGCCTGGCGACCGGAACTTGACTATGGCTACACCTTC	CAWRPELDYGYTF
TRBV7-9	TRBD1	NA	TRBJ1-2	TGTGCCAGCAGCTTCGCGGGACAGGGAAATCATGGCTACACCTTC	CASSFAGQGNHGYTF
TRBV24-1	TRBD2	few	TRBJ2-3	TGTGCCACCAGTGACCTCAGCGGGGAGTTAGCGGGAGGAACAGATACGCAGTATTTT	CATSDLSGELAGGTDTQYF
TRBV18	TRBD2	few	TRBJ2-1	TGTGCCAGCTCACCAGCAGCTAGCGGATACAATGAGCAGTTCTTC	CASSPAASGYNEQFF
TRBV30	NA	NA	TRBJ1-4	TGTGCCTGGAGCCCCCTAACCCGACGACTGGGGGTTGACGAAAAACTGTTTTTT	CAWSPLTRRLGVDEKLFF
TRBV19	TRBD1	once	TRBJ1-5	TGTGCCAGTAGTACCGCCCTCGACAGGGTAAGTCAGCCCCAGCATTTT	CASSTALDRVSQPQHF
TRBV5-1	NA	NA	TRBJ1-1	TGCGCCAGCAGCTTGGAGGGACCACCGATGGAAGCTTTCTTT	CASSLEGPPMEAFF
TRBV5-1	NA	NA	TRBJ2-5	TGCGCCAGCAGCTTGGACGGCGGATCCCAAGAGACCCAGTACTTC	CASSLDGGSQETQYF
TRBV5-5	NA	few	TRBJ1-2	TGTGCCAGCAGCTCTCGCCTGGGGTCTCTAGTAAATGGCTACACCTTC	CASSSRLGSLVNGYTF
TRBV4-1	NA	few	TRBJ1-2	TGCGCCAGCAGCCCCCTGGGGGGGTCCTTTTGGGGCTACACCTTC	CASSPLGGSFWGYTF
TRBV11-1	NA	NA	TRBJ1-1	TGTGCCAGCAGCCTTGAGTATAGGCAGGGGCTTGAAGCTTTCTTT	CASSLEYRQGLEAFF